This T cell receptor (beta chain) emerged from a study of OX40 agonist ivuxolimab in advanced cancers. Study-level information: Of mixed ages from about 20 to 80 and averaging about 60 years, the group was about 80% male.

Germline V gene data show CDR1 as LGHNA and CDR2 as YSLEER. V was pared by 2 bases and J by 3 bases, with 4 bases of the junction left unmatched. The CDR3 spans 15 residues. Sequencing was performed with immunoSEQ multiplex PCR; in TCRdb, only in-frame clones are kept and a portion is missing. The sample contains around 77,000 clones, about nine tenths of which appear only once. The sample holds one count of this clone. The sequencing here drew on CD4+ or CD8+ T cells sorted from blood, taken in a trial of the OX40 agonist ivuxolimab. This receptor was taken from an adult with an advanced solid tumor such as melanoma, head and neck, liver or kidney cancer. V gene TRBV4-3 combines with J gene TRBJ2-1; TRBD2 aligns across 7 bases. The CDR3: CASSQSLALYNEQFF. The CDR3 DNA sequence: TGCGCCAGCAGCCAATCACTAGCGCTCTACAATGAGCAGTTCTTC.